These 31 T cell receptor beta chains share one sample of origin, sequenced in a study of blood T cells in healthy people across ages. PCR was performed a second time for roughly 7 to 11 cycles using a sample-barcoded 5' primer and a J-beta primer mix. TCRdb re-analysed the 5' RACE reads in MiXCR, keeping a single row per CDR3 protein. The data hold 750,000 to 950,000 distinct CDR3 sequences, with 20% to 30% observed a single time. This same sample was also part of a study on T cells of mothers and their children.

The sequencing sample was made of blood. Source of these receptors: a boy between 10 and 17 years old in good health.

Only a few counts were recorded for this clonotype. This sequence joins TRBV3-1 and TRBJ2-5; D is perhaps TRBD2 (5 bases). Germline V lookup: CDR1 LGHDT, CDR2 YNNKEL (reference sequence). CDR3 length equals 14 residues. Deletions cut 6 bases from V and 5 bases from J, with 16 bases between. This CDR3 reads CASSPFERGETQYF. CDR3 DNA: TGTGCCAGCAGTCCCTTCGAGCGAGGGGAGACCCAGTACTTC.

The rearrangement uses TRBV4-1 and TRBJ2-4, with 7 bases identical to TRBD1. This CDR3 spans 19 amino acids. Germline V gene lookup returns CDR1 MGHRA and CDR2 YSYEKL. After removal of 2 bases from V and 0 bases from J, the junction contained 13 bases not matched to a gene. This CDR3 reads CASSQFLTGTVLAKNIQYF. For the CDR3, the DNA is TGCGCCAGCAGCCAATTTTTAACCGGGACAGTCTTAGCCAAAAACATTCAGTACTTC.

This clonotype was counted ten times or more. The chain links TRBV7-9 to TRBJ2-1, with D tentatively TRBD2 (5 bases). V was clipped by 3 bases and J by 4 bases, with 13 bases between them. Looked up from germline, CDR1 is SEHNR and CDR2 is FQNEAQ (reference sequence). This CDR3 region has 15 residues. The CDR3 nucleotides read TGTGCCAGCAGCTTGTTATGGACTTCGTACAATGAGCAGTTCTTC. It is translated as CASSLLWTSYNEQFF.

The count of this clonotype is one. The CDR3 spells CATSDPGQGAYNEQFF. The DNA of the CDR3 is TGTGCCACCAGTGATCCGGGACAGGGGGCCTACAATGAGCAGTTCTTC. The chain is built from TRBV24-1 and TRBJ2-1; 11 positions agree with TRBD1. Trimming at V came to 3 bases and at J to 2 bases, leaving 2 bases not matched to a gene. CDR1 is KGHDR and CDR2 is SFDVKD in the germline V gene. The CDR3 spans 16 residues.

This chain links TRBV5-5 with TRBJ1-2; tentative D call: TRBD1 (6 bases). The CDR3 totals 13 residues. Germline V gene sequence: CDR1 SGHKS, CDR2 YYEKEE (reference sequence). V lost 1 base and J lost 5, with 9 bases in between. The CDR3 region is CASSLPGVYGYTF. CDR3 DNA: TGTGCCAGCAGCTTGCCAGGGGTGTATGGCTACACCTTC.

The chain recombines TRBV2 with TRBJ2-2; the D is unclear. The CDR3 is made up of 15 amino acids. Looked up from germline, CDR1 is SNHLY and CDR2 is FYNNEI. V lost 3 bases and J 4 bases, leaving 12 bases between the germline ends. CDR3 in amino acids: CASSDVATSTGELFF. Written as DNA, the CDR3 is TGTGCCAGCAGTGATGTGGCTACGAGCACCGGGGAGCTGTTTTTT.

This chain connects TRBV7-9 to TRBJ2-5, with 9 bases fitting TRBD2. TRBJ2-1 matches the DNA end more closely, so the J call is doubtful. Germline V gene sequence: CDR1 SEHNR, CDR2 FQNEAQ (reference sequence). The CDR3 has 17 amino acids. The CDR3 here is CASRMDPSGINYNEQFF. Written as DNA, the CDR3 is TGTGCCAGCAGGATGGACCCTAGCGGGATCAACTACAATGAGCAGTTCTTC.

This clonotype was recorded a few times. This chain connects TRBV5-5 to TRBJ2-5; D may be TRBD2 (5 bases). The DNA end is more similar to TRBJ2-1, so the J call may be wrong. This CDR3 contains 16 residues. The germline V gene has CDR1 SGHKS and CDR2 YYEKEE (reference sequence). CDR3 sequence (DNA): TGTGCCAGCAGCCGCCGGGGAGTCTCCTCCTACAATGAGCAGTTCTTC. As protein: CASSRRGVSSYNEQFF.

The V gene is TRBV7-3, the J gene TRBJ2-1; TRBD1 matches 8 bases. The CDR3 contains 15 residues. Germline V gene lookup returns CDR1 SGHTA and CDR2 FQGTGA. V shed 5 bases and J 8 bases; nucleotides not matched to a gene: 11. The CDR3 bases are TGTGCCAGCAGCCCCGGACAGGGTTGGGGCGATGAGCAGTTCTTC. Amino acids: CASSPGQGWGDEQFF.

This chain links TRBV12-3 or TRBV12-4 with TRBJ2-3; the match to TRBD2 covers 7 bases. V was pared by 6 bases and J by 0 bases, with 9 bases of the junction left unmatched. The CDR3 covers 16 residues. The CDR3, as DNA: TGTGCCAGCAGCCACTGGGCGGGACTAAGCACAGATACGCAGTATTTT. This codes for CASSHWAGLSTDTQYF.

The chain joins TRBV14 to TRBJ2-4, with D possibly matching TRBD2 (6 bases). V was cut by 2 bases and J by 16 bases, with 15 bases left in between. CDR1 and CDR2 (germline): SGHDN, FVKESK. This CDR3 is 12 amino acids long. CDR3 region: CASSQPPGELYF. Here the CDR3 DNA reads TGTGCCAGCAGCCAACCCCCGGGGGAACTATACTTC.

This chain joins TRBV12-3 or TRBV12-4 and TRBJ2-1; TRBD2 agrees at 12 bases. This CDR3 comprises 15 residues. The ends lost 3 bases at V and 6 bases at J; junction bases unmatched: 3. The CDR3 sequence is CASSFGTSGPNEQFF. The CDR3 DNA reads as TGTGCCAGCAGTTTCGGGACTAGCGGGCCCAATGAGCAGTTCTTC.

This clonotype was observed many times. This rearrangement joins TRBV15 to TRBJ1-3; possible D gene TRBD1, 6 bases. V lost 8 bases, J lost 4 bases, and 9 bases lay in between. CDR1 and CDR2 (germline): LNHNV, YYDKDF (reference sequence). This CDR3 has 12 residues. CDR3 in amino acids: CATEGVGNTIYF. CDR3 coding DNA: TGTGCCACCGAGGGGGTCGGAAACACCATATATTTT.

This clonotype was recorded a few times. The chain has TRBV9 and TRBJ2-3; TRBD2 matches at 14 bases. Germline trimming cut 3 bases from V and 1 base from J; bases unmatched to any gene: 10. Germline lookup yields CDR1 SGDLS and CDR2 YYNGEE. This CDR3 region has 19 residues. CDR3 loop: CASSASGLAGAYGTDTQYF. The CDR3, as DNA: TGTGCCAGCAGCGCCTCGGGACTAGCGGGGGCGTACGGCACAGATACGCAGTATTTT.

This chain uses TRBV7-9 with TRBJ2-5; D is uncertain. The DNA end is a closer match to TRBJ2-1, so the J assignment may be wrong. Germline assignment: CDR1 SEHNR and CDR2 FQNEAQ (reference sequence). The CDR3 totals 14 residues. The CDR3 here is CASSLAFGSNEQFF. The CDR3 region has the DNA TGTGCCAGCAGCTTAGCATTTGGATCCAATGAGCAGTTCTTC.

The chain employs TRBV4-2 and TRBJ2-3; 8 nucleotides line up with TRBD1. CDR3 size: 16 residues. The germline gives CDR1 LGHNA, CDR2 YNFKEQ. V lost 1 base to trimming and J lost 4 bases; unmatched junction nucleotides: 7. CDR3 loop: CASSQASDRDPDTQYF. DNA for the CDR3: TGTGCCAGCAGCCAAGCCTCGGACAGGGATCCAGATACGCAGTATTTT.

The rearrangement uses TRBV27 and TRBJ1-2, with D possibly being TRBD1 (5 bases). Between the trimmed V and J ends, which lost 2 bases and 5 bases, there was a span of 12 bases. The CDR3 loop spans 14 amino acids. Germline CDR1 is MNHEY and CDR2 is SMNVEV (reference sequence). CDR3 sequence (DNA): TGTGCCAGCAGTTTAAACGCCAGGGAGTATGGCTACACCTTC. Amino acids: CASSLNAREYGYTF.

This clonotype was counted at least ten times. This chain joins TRBV18 and TRBJ2-5, with no clear D. Trimming took 2 bases from V and 1 from J, leaving 11 bases between them. Germline V lookup: CDR1 KGHSH, CDR2 LQKENI. The CDR3 totals 15 residues. CDR3: CASSPRSFTQETQYF. The CDR3 DNA reads TGTGCCAGCTCACCAAGGTCATTTACCCAAGAGACCCAGTACTTC.

The chain carries TRBV5-1 and TRBJ2-5, with TRBD2 matching 9 bases. This CDR3 has 17 amino acids. Trimming cost V 4 bases and J 1 base; bases outside gene matches: 11. Germline CDR1 and CDR2: SGHRS and YFSETQ. CDR3 in amino acids: CASSLYGGSGGQETQYF. The CDR3 DNA reads as TGCGCCAGCAGCCTTTACGGGGGTAGCGGGGGCCAAGAGACCCAGTACTTC.

The CDR3 protein is CASSRASGGPRSYEQYF. CDR3 DNA: TGCGCCAGCAGCCGAGCTAGCGGGGGGCCCAGATCCTACGAGCAGTACTTC. The chain links TRBV4-1 to TRBJ2-7, with 11 bases aligning to TRBD2. CDR3 length equals 17 residues. The ends lost 4 bases at V and 1 base at J; junction bases unmatched: 9. From germline, CDR1 is MGHRA and CDR2 YSYEKL.

This clonotype has only one observation. The V and J genes are TRBV7-9 and TRBJ1-2, with D maybe TRBD1 (6 bases). Looked up from germline, CDR1 is SEHNR and CDR2 is FQNEAQ (reference sequence). With 4 bases removed from V and 4 bases from J, the gap between germline ends came to 19 bases. The CDR3 is made up of 16 amino acids. The CDR3 DNA sequence: TGTGCCAGCAGCTCGCACAAGGGGGGACTGAGCTATGGCTACACCTTC. Translating gives CASSSHKGGLSYGYTF.

This clonotype was counted between two and nine times. The V and J genes are TRBV5-1 and TRBJ2-5, with a weak D call TRBD1 (5 bases). The V and J ends lost 4 bases and 1 base respectively, with 14 bases between them. The CDR3 loop spans 15 amino acids. The germline gives CDR1 SGHRS, CDR2 YFSETQ. CDR3 in amino acids: CASSRAQGAQETQYF. In DNA, the CDR3 is TGCGCCAGCAGCCGGGCCCAGGGCGCCCAAGAGACCCAGTACTTC.

This clonotype was seen a handful of times. The chain employs TRBV4-1 and TRBJ1-5; 7 nucleotides match TRBD1. Trimming cost V 3 bases and J 6 bases; bases outside gene matches: 5. CDR3 length: 14 amino acids. Germline CDR1 and CDR2: MGHRA and YSYEKL. The CDR3 sequence is CASSQGTVSQPQHF. CDR3 coding DNA: TGCGCCAGCAGCCAGGGGACAGTGAGTCAGCCCCAGCATTTT.

In its sample, this clonotype was seen a few times. The chain recombines TRBV5-1 with TRBJ2-5, with 7 bases fitting TRBD2. Germline V gives CDR1 SGHRS, CDR2 YFSETQ. Unmatched junction bases numbered 8, after V lost 7 bases and J lost 5 bases. The CDR3 extends over 13 amino acids. The CDR3 sequence is CASGRDGGETQYF. DNA of the CDR3: TGCGCCAGCGGAAGGGACGGGGGGGAGACCCAGTACTTC.

The V and J genes are TRBV5-1 and TRBJ1-1, with D tentatively TRBD1 (6 bases). CDR3 length: 14 residues. Between the trimmed V and J ends, which lost 1 base and 7 bases, there was a span of 14 bases. Germline lookup yields CDR1 SGHRS and CDR2 YFSETQ. This CDR3 reads CASSLPDRSFEAFF. The DNA of the CDR3 is TGCGCCAGCAGCTTGCCCGACAGGAGCTTTGAAGCTTTCTTT.

This chain uses TRBV4-1 with TRBJ2-4; D is possibly TRBD1 (5 bases). Between the trimmed V and J ends, which lost 3 bases and 8 bases, there was a span of 11 bases. Germline loops: CDR1 MGHRA, CDR2 YSYEKL. There are 13 residues in the CDR3. CDR3 bases: TGCGCCAGCAGCCATCAGGGCAGGGACATTCAGTACTTC. Translated: CASSHQGRDIQYF.

The rearrangement links TRBV28 to TRBJ1-1; 8 bases are shared with TRBD1. The germline CDR1 and CDR2 sequences are MDHEN and SYDVKM. The J segment lost 4 bases and the V segment lost 1 base, leaving 8 bases of the junction unmatched. The length of the CDR3 is 16 residues. The CDR3 loop reads CASSLFPGGLGTEAFF. The DNA for the CDR3 is TGTGCCAGCAGTTTATTTCCAGGGGGCTTGGGCACTGAAGCTTTCTTT.

This clonotype was seen only a few times. The chain uses TRBV6-6 and TRBJ1-3; D remains ambiguous. Between the trimmed V and J ends, which lost 4 bases and 0 bases, there was a span of 10 bases. Per germline, CDR1 MNHNY and CDR2 SVGAGI (reference sequence). This CDR3 comprises 15 residues. The CDR3, as DNA: TGTGCCAGCAGTTTCGACGGCCACTCTGGAAACACCATATATTTT. It codes for CASSFDGHSGNTIYF.

This CDR3 is CSVGTELYEQYF. In nucleotides, the CDR3 is TGCAGCGTGGGGACAGAACTCTACGAGCAGTACTTC. The chain has TRBV29-1 and TRBJ2-5; 7 bases line up with TRBD1. The better agreement between TRBJ2-7 and the DNA end casts doubt on the J call. CDR1 is SQVTM and CDR2 is ANQGSEA in the germline V gene. The CDR3 length is 12 residues.

The chain couples TRBV3-1 to TRBJ1-4; D is unclear. Trimming removed 0 bases from V and 13 bases from J, with 12 bases in between. CDR3 length equals 13 residues. CDR1 is LGHDT and CDR2 is YNNKEL in the germline V gene (reference sequence). The CDR3 here is CASSQEESAGLFF. CDR3 nucleotides: TGTGCCAGCAGCCAAGAAGAGTCCGCGGGACTGTTTTTT.

This clonotype was recorded a few times. The chain links TRBV7-9 to TRBJ1-4, with TRBD1 as a possible D gene (6 bases). This CDR3 is built from 13 residues. V lost 7 bases to trimming and J lost 5 bases, with 11 bases between them. Germline CDR1 SEHNR, CDR2 FQNEAQ (reference sequence). CDR3 nucleotide sequence: TGTGCCAGCAATGGGCAGGGGAATGAAAAACTGTTTTTT. Its protein is CASNGQGNEKLFF. The full variable domain, with the rest looked up from reference TRBV7-9 and TRBJ1-4, is DTGVSQNPRHKITKRGQNVTFRCDPISEHNRLYWYRQTLGQGPEFLTYFQNEAQLEKSRLLSDRFSAERPKGSFSTLEIQRTEQGDSAMYLCASNGQGNEKLFFGSGTQLSVL.